This TCR beta chain emerged from a study of T cell responses to AZD1222 COVID-19 vaccine. Study background: Timing groups of about 4 and about 12 weeks for second doses were pooled.

V was clipped by 2 bases and J by 7 bases; unmatched bases: 16. The CDR3 length is 17 residues. The V gene's germline CDR1 is SGHVS and CDR2 FNYEAQ. TCRdb's copy holds only in-frame clones and misses some; the assay was immunoSEQ multiplex PCR. The sample consists of about 160,000 clones, under 95% of them appearing once. The study's findings and limits: Baseline serostatus was positive in only a handful of AZD1222 recipients.

Of note for this clone: The target antigen is unknown.

This specimen was peripheral blood, taken on day 0 of AZD1222 vaccination. The chain uses TRBV7-6 and TRBJ2-5; 7 bases are a match to TRBD1. The TCR was taken from an adult in good health. The CDR3 DNA reads TGTGCCAGCAGCTTATCCCCGCCCGGGACAGCTCGAGTGACCCAGTACTTC. This gives the protein CASSLSPPGTARVTQYF.